This is a list of T cell receptor beta chains from one sample in a study of monozygotic twins with inflammatory bowel disease. TCRdb re-analyzed the 5' RACE reads; it lists each CDR3 protein once, without DNA. Its listing shows 150,000 to 200,000 distinct CDR3 sequences. Material for sequencing was blood. The receptors stem from a human donor with ulcerative colitis or Crohn's disease, or a healthy co-twin of an affected twin (not recorded which). CDR3s include the opening cysteine and the closing phenylalanine or tryptophan. Fields, in order: CDR3 protein, J gene, clone size, V gene. Size values are once, few and many counts, or a class for expanded clones, and some rows have none.

CDR3 protein: CASSPGGLAAARHEQFF; J gene: TRBJ2-1; clone size: -; V gene: TRBV5-1
CDR3 protein: CASHPGGVPHEQYF; J gene: TRBJ2-7; clone size: -; V gene: TRBV5-1
CDR3 protein: CASSLGQFSYEQYF; J gene: TRBJ2-7; clone size: -; V gene: TRBV7-6
CDR3 protein: CSARVGQVNTDTQYF; J gene: TRBJ2-3; clone size: -; V gene: TRBV20-1
CDR3 protein: CASSDVSGKGNEQFF; J gene: TRBJ2-1; clone size: -; V gene: TRBV25-1
CDR3 protein: CASSYLGRGGENTF; J gene: TRBJ1-2; clone size: -; V gene: TRBV6-5
CDR3 protein: CASSTQRGSYNEQFF; J gene: TRBJ2-1; clone size: -; V gene: TRBV7-3
CDR3 protein: CASSGTGGTNTEAFF; J gene: TRBJ1-1; clone size: -; V gene: TRBV5-1
CDR3 protein: CSASRGIGGPLHF; J gene: TRBJ1-6; clone size: -; V gene: TRBV20-1
CDR3 protein: CASSLGQRALQYF; J gene: TRBJ2-7; clone size: -; V gene: TRBV12-3/TRBV12-4
CDR3 protein: CASSLPSYNEQFF; J gene: TRBJ2-1; clone size: -; V gene: TRBV5-1
CDR3 protein: CASTLSGTGADTQYF; J gene: TRBJ2-3; clone size: -; V gene: TRBV9
CDR3 protein: CASSFIDPEAFF; J gene: TRBJ1-1; clone size: -; V gene: TRBV7-9
CDR3 protein: CASRWGTGELFF; J gene: TRBJ2-2; clone size: -; V gene: TRBV5-1
CDR3 protein: CASSKGEPQHF; J gene: TRBJ1-5; clone size: -; V gene: TRBV21-1
CDR3 protein: CASSLLSGGRGDTQYF; J gene: TRBJ2-3; clone size: -; V gene: TRBV7-2
CDR3 protein: CAIGTTYNEQFF; J gene: TRBJ2-1; clone size: -; V gene: TRBV10-3
CDR3 protein: CASSGDRAEQYF; J gene: TRBJ2-7; clone size: medium-sized; V gene: TRBV5-4
CDR3 protein: CASSRDQGGNGYTF; J gene: TRBJ1-2; clone size: -; V gene: TRBV6-2/TRBV6-3
CDR3 protein: CASSRTTDTQYF; J gene: TRBJ2-3; clone size: -; V gene: TRBV27
CDR3 protein: CASSLGQGPHTGELFF; J gene: TRBJ2-2; clone size: -; V gene: TRBV5-1
CDR3 protein: CASSMDKEAFF; J gene: TRBJ1-1; clone size: -; V gene: TRBV19
CDR3 protein: CASSLEGGGAKVEAFF; J gene: TRBJ1-1; clone size: -; V gene: TRBV5-1
CDR3 protein: CACDGGSGNTIYF; J gene: TRBJ1-3; clone size: -; V gene: TRBV30
CDR3 protein: CASSIGRDGTQYF; J gene: TRBJ2-5; clone size: -; V gene: TRBV19
CDR3 protein: CASSQVGTGNGEQFF; J gene: TRBJ2-1; clone size: -; V gene: TRBV7-9
CDR3 protein: CASNLLGAGGYTF; J gene: TRBJ1-2; clone size: -; V gene: TRBV7-9
CDR3 protein: CASSKTGQEQYF; J gene: TRBJ2-7; clone size: -; V gene: TRBV7-2
CDR3 protein: CASSSTGQGASNEQFF; J gene: TRBJ2-1; clone size: -; V gene: TRBV5-4
CDR3 protein: CASSDRRSLANEQFF; J gene: TRBJ2-1; clone size: -; V gene: TRBV5-1